Detailed here is one T cell receptor (beta chain). The data were obtained in a study of blood T cell repertoires in COVID-19. With 6 bases clipped from V and 3 bases from J, the junction kept 5 bases outside the gene matches. This CDR3 region has 15 residues. Germline V gene lookup returns CDR1 LNHDA and CDR2 SQIVND (reference sequence). The method was immunoSEQ multiplex PCR; TCRdb's version includes in-frame clones alone and lacks a portion of them. Counted here are around 250,000 clones, about 84% occurring once; the ten biggest clones make up roughly 2%. Sequenced sample: PBMCs or T cells enriched from blood (not recorded which). The chain recombines TRBV19 with TRBJ1-5; TRBD1 aligns across 10 bases. The clonotype was recovered from a woman between 45 and 65 years old who had recovered from COVID-19. In DNA, the CDR3 is TGTGCCAGTAGGACAGGGGGCAACGACAATCAGCCCCAGCATTTT. It yields the protein CASRTGGNDNQPQHF.